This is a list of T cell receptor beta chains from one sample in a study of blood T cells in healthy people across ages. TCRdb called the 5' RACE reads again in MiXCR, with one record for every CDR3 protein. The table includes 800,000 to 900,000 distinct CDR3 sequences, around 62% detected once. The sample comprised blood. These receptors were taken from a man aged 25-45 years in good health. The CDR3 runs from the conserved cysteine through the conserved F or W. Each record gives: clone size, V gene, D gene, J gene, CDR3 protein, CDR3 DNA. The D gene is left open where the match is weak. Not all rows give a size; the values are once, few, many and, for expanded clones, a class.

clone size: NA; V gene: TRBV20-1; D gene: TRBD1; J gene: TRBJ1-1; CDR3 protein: CSAEYRGRGAFF; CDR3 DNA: TGCAGTGCTGAGTACAGGGGGCGCGGAGCTTTCTTT
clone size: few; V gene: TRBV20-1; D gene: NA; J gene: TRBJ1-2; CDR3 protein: CSARGSEGGMGYGYTF; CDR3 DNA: TGCAGTGCTAGGGGCAGCGAGGGAGGTATGGGCTATGGCTACACCTTC
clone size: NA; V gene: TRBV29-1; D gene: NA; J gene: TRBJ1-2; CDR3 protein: CSVVELTNYGYTF; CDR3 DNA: TGCAGCGTGGTAGAACTTACTAACTATGGCTACACCTTC
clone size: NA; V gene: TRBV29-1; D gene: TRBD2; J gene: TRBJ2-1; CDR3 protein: CSVPWGGYNEQFF; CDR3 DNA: TGCAGCGTTCCGTGGGGGGGATACAATGAGCAGTTCTTC
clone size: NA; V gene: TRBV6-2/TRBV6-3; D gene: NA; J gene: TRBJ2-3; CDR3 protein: CASLISDTQYF; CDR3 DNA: TGTGCCAGCCTCATTTCAGATACGCAGTATTTT
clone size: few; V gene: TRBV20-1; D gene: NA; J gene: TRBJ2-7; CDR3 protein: CSARDQATPYEQYF; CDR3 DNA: TGCAGTGCTAGAGATCAGGCAACGCCCTACGAGCAGTACTTC
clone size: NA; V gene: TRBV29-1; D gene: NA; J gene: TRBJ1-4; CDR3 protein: CSVEEGRTGKLFF; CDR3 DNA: TGCAGCGTTGAGGAGGGACGGACGGGAAAACTGTTTTTT
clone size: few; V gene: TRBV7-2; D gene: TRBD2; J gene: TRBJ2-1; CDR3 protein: CASSLGSGGGFDEQFF; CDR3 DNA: TGTGCCAGCAGCTTAGGGAGCGGGGGAGGTTTCGATGAGCAGTTCTTC
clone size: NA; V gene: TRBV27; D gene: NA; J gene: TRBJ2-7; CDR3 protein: CASGNGLSYEQYF; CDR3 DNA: TGTGCCAGCGGGAATGGACTCTCCTACGAGCAGTACTTC
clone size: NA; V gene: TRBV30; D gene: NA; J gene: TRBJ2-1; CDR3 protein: CAWSVLGDTIFHEQFF; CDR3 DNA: TGTGCCTGGAGTGTACTTGGGGACACCATCTTCCATGAGCAGTTCTTC
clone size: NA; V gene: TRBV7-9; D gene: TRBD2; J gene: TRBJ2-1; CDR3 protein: CASSLAGFSGGYNEQFF; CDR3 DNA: TGTGCCAGCAGCTTAGCGGGCTTCAGCGGGGGGTACAATGAGCAGTTCTTC
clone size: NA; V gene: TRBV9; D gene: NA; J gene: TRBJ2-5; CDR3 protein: CASSVQGTLQETQYF; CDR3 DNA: TGTGCCAGCAGCGTGCAGGGGACTCTGCAAGAGACCCAGTACTTC
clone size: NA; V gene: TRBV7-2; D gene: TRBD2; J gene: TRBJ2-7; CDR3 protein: CASSRTSGGVSSYNEQYF; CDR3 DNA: TGTGCCAGCAGCCGGACTAGCGGGGGGGTTAGCTCCTACAATGAGCAGTACTTC
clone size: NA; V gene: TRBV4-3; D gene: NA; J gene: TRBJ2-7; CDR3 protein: CASSQGPQTYEQYF; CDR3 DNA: TGCGCCAGCAGCCAAGGACCGCAGACCTACGAGCAGTACTTC
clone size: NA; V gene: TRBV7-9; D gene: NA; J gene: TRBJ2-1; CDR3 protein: CASSLARNSYNEQFF; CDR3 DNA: TGTGCCAGCAGCTTAGCCCGAAACTCCTACAATGAGCAGTTCTTC
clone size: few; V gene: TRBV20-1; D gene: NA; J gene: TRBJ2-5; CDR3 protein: CSARDGAPQETQYF; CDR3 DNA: TGCAGTGCTAGAGATGGAGCACCCCAAGAGACCCAGTACTTC
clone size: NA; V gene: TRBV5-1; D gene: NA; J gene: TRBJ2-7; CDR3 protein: CASSLVSGRGGYEQYF; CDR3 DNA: TGCGCCAGCAGCTTGGTCTCGGGTAGGGGGGGCTACGAGCAGTACTTC
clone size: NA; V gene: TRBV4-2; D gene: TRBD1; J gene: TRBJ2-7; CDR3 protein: CASSQDLVSRGTGQYF; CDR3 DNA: TGTGCCAGCAGCCAAGACTTGGTTAGCAGGGGGACGGGGCAGTACTTC
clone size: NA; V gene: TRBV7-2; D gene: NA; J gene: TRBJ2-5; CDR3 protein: CASSPDSNQETQYF; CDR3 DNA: TGTGCCAGCAGCCCCGACAGCAATCAAGAGACCCAGTACTTC
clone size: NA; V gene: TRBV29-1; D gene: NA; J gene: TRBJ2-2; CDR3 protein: CSVHLVGQGDTGELFF; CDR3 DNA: TGCAGCGTCCACCTGGTGGGGCAGGGTGATACCGGGGAGCTGTTTTTT
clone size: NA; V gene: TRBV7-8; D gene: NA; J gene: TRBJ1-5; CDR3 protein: CASSLGYSPNQPQHF; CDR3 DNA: TGTGCCAGCAGCTTAGGTTACAGCCCTAATCAGCCCCAGCATTTT
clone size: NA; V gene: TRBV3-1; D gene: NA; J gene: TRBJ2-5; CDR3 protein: CASSQGTSDAGTQYF; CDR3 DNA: TGTGCCAGCAGCCAAGGAACGAGCGATGCAGGGACCCAGTACTTC